The 18 T cell receptor beta chains given below trace back to one sample, sequenced in a study of cytomegalovirus exposure and HLA in healthy donors. Sequencing used immunoSEQ multiplex PCR; TCRdb keeps in-frame clones, though not all of them. The sample has a few hundred thousand clones, about 90% seen once. The sample was PBMCs. All receptors derive from a woman aged 25 to 39 in good health and CMV-seronegative.

V is TRBV4-2 and J is TRBJ1-1; TRBD1 matches 11 bases. Germline V CDR1 and CDR2: LGHNA, YNFKEQ. J lost 6 bases, V lost 3 bases, and 6 bases had no gene match. The CDR3 contains 15 residues. The CDR3 is CASSQAGTGGSEAFF. In DNA form, the CDR3 reads TGTGCCAGCAGCCAGGCCGGGACAGGGGGGTCTGAAGCTTTCTTT.

V and J are TRBV27 and TRBJ2-5; 8 bases line up with TRBD2. Germline CDR1 reads MNHEY; CDR2 reads SMNVEV (reference sequence). The CDR3 spans 14 residues. V shed 3 bases, J shed 4 bases, and the junction held 4 bases outside the gene matches. Written as DNA, the CDR3 is TGTGCCAGCAGTTTTAGAGCGGGAGTAGAGACCCAGTACTTC. Protein sequence: CASSFRAGVETQYF.

Regarding this clone: The identical CDR3 is also encoded by other nucleotide sequences in the sample. This chain joins TRBV28 and TRBJ2-7; 7 nucleotides match TRBD1. With 3 bases clipped from V and 2 bases from J, the junction kept 1 base outside the gene matches. Germline V gene data show CDR1 as MDHEN and CDR2 as SYDVKM. The CDR3 has 13 amino acids. The CDR3 is CASSLTGTYEQYF. DNA for the CDR3: TGTGCCAGCAGTTTGACAGGGACCTACGAGCAGTACTTC.

V usage is TRBV13 and J usage is TRBJ2-7; TRBD2 might be the D (6 bases). There are 15 residues in the CDR3. In germline, CDR1 is PRHDT, CDR2 FYEKMQ (reference sequence). V was clipped by 5 bases and J by 2 bases, with 16 bases between them. The DNA for the CDR3 is TGTGCCAGCAGCCCCACCGGGACTGGTCCCTACGAGCAGTACTTC. Translation gives CASSPTGTGPYEQYF.

The V call is TRBV7-3, the J call TRBJ2-5, with D perhaps matching TRBD1 (5 bases). The CDR3 extends over 13 amino acids. V shed 1 base and J shed 6 bases, with 9 bases lying between them. Looked up from germline, CDR1 is SGHTA and CDR2 is FQGTGA. The CDR3 coding sequence is TGTGCCAGCAGCTTAAATCAGGGAAAGACCCAGTACTTC. Residues: CASSLNQGKTQYF.

Here the CDR3 DNA reads TGTGCCAGCAGTGAAGCGGGACACCATCCCTACGAGCAGTACTTC. This encodes CASSEAGHHPYEQYF. The chain recombines TRBV2 with TRBJ2-7; tentative D call: TRBD1 (6 bases). The CDR3 loop spans 15 amino acids. The ends were cut back, 0 bases at V and 2 bases at J, with 11 bases in the middle. Per the germline V gene, CDR1 is SNHLY and CDR2 is FYNNEI.

The chain is built from TRBV7-9 and TRBJ2-7, with 11 bases that match TRBD2. After removal of 4 bases from V and 1 base from J, the junction contained 3 bases not matched to a gene. This CDR3 has 15 amino acids. CDR1 is SEHNR and CDR2 is FQNEAQ in the germline V gene (reference sequence). The chain's CDR3 is CASSSRLAGSYEQYF. In DNA form, the CDR3 reads TGTGCCAGCAGCTCCCGACTAGCGGGGTCCTACGAGCAGTACTTC. Full variable domain (outside the CDR3, taken from reference TRBV7-9 and TRBJ2-7): DTGVSQNPRHKITKRGQNVTFRCDPISEHNRLYWYRQTLGQGPEFLTYFQNEAQLEKSRLLSDRFSAERPKGSFSTLEIQRTEQGDSAMYLCASSSRLAGSYEQYFGPGTRLTVT.

The chain couples TRBV15 to TRBJ1-2, with 7 nucleotides matching TRBD1. With 4 bases clipped from V and 8 bases from J, the junction kept 13 bases outside the gene matches. The CDR3 is 15 residues long. CDR1 is LNHNV, CDR2 YYDKDF, per germline (reference sequence). CDR3 DNA sequence: TGTGCCACCAGCATCCGACAGGGCACGGCGGGGGGCTACACCTTC. The encoded protein is CATSIRQGTAGGYTF.

This clone occurred once. The chain is built from TRBV7-6 and TRBJ1-1, with 7 bases aligning to TRBD1. CDR3 size: 15 residues. V lost 5 bases and J lost 5; bases outside the gene matches: 11. CDR1 SGHVS and CDR2 FNYEAQ come from the germline V gene. The CDR3 protein is CASSTRQGWVTEAFF. CDR3 nucleotides: TGTGCCAGCAGCACCCGACAGGGTTGGGTGACTGAAGCTTTCTTT.

The chain carries TRBV4-3 and TRBJ2-5; the D is unclear. CDR3 length: 15 residues. Germline V gene sequence: CDR1 LGHNA, CDR2 YSLEER. Deletions cut 2 bases from V and 2 bases from J, with 12 bases between. The CDR3, as DNA: TGCGCCAGCAGCCAAACTATCGGACGGCAAGAGACCCAGTACTTC. Translating it yields CASSQTIGRQETQYF.

J is TRBJ1-1 and V is TRBV4-1; D not certain. Germline V gives CDR1 MGHRA, CDR2 YSYEKL. The CDR3 length is 15 residues. Between the trimmed V and J ends, which lost 0 bases and 7 bases, there was a span of 15 bases. Here the CDR3 DNA reads TGCGCCAGCAGCCAAGATTTGACTGCTTCGGGTGAAGCTTTCTTT. It specifies CASSQDLTASGEAFF.

Only one count was recorded for this clone. This sequence joins TRBV27 and TRBJ2-7; 8 nucleotides agree with TRBD1. The CDR3 loop spans 15 amino acids. The germline V gene has CDR1 MNHEY and CDR2 SMNVEV (reference sequence). V lost 0 bases and J lost 5; bases outside the gene matches: 6. Here the CDR3 DNA reads TGTGCCAGCAGTTTATCCCCAGGGGGCCTAGACGAGCAGTACTTC. Translated, it gives CASSLSPGGLDEQYF.

The chain combines TRBV29-1 with TRBJ1-1; D unclear. This CDR3 contains 12 residues. The ends were cut back, 0 bases at V and 4 bases at J, with 6 bases in the middle. Germline CDR1 SQVTM, CDR2 ANQGSEA. The CDR3 spells CSVEEGSTEAFF. DNA of the CDR3: TGCAGCGTTGAAGAAGGCAGCACTGAAGCTTTCTTT.

This clone was counted once. The rearrangement uses TRBV28 and TRBJ2-7; TRBD1 is a possible D gene (6 bases). The CDR3 sequence is 15 residues long. V shed 7 bases and J shed 0 bases, with 16 bases lying between them. CDR1 and CDR2 (germline): MDHEN, SYDVKM. CDR3: CASTSTTGSSYEQYF. CDR3 in DNA: TGTGCCAGCACCTCTACGACAGGTAGCTCCTACGAGCAGTACTTC.

The V call is TRBV5-1, the J call TRBJ1-4; D is ambiguous. Deletions cut 0 bases from V and 4 bases from J, with 13 bases between. Germline V lookup: CDR1 SGHRS, CDR2 YFSETQ. There are 16 residues in the CDR3. CDR3 protein: CASSLERGGLNEKLFF. The CDR3 DNA follows: TGCGCCAGCAGCTTGGAGCGGGGAGGCCTTAATGAAAAACTGTTTTTT.

V is TRBV9 and J is TRBJ2-3, with D hard to call. The CDR3 is 14 amino acids. The germline V gene has CDR1 SGDLS and CDR2 YYNGEE. The V gene lost 2 bases and the J gene lost 3 bases, with 10 bases spanning the gap. CDR3 in DNA: TGTGCCAGCAGCGTCCTTATGGGGACAGATACGCAGTATTTT. This encodes CASSVLMGTDTQYF.

The chain combines TRBV6-5 with TRBJ2-7, with D possibly being TRBD2 (5 bases). CDR3 length: 15 amino acids. V dropped 5 bases and J dropped 2 bases, with 16 bases sitting between them. Germline-derived CDR1 and CDR2 are MNHEY and SVGAGI. The CDR3 loop reads CASSPYPGTTYEQYF. CDR3 nucleotide sequence: TGTGCCAGCAGTCCTTACCCGGGAACTACCTACGAGCAGTACTTC.

The chain combines TRBV7-9 with TRBJ2-7; D unclear. This CDR3 has 14 amino acids. V was shortened by 1 base and J by 3 bases, with 10 bases between the two germline ends. Germline CDR1 is SEHNR and CDR2 is FQNEAQ (reference sequence). Written as DNA, the CDR3 is TGTGCCAGCAGCTTAGAGTCGGCTAACTACGAGCAGTACTTC. Translated: CASSLESANYEQYF.